A single sample gave rise to the 20 T cell receptor beta chains below, sequenced in a study of CD8 T cells in Susac syndrome (dated by TCRdb to the late 2010s). The library was built by means of the immunoSEQ multiplex PCR assay. RNA was extracted using the RNeasy kit, and 0.5 to 1 microgram was reverse transcribed with random hexamers. The public reads were run again by TCRdb, first through fastp at Q25 and then through MiXCR, and only productive beta chains were kept. Identical CDR3 proteins give one entry, which carries the most common genes and DNA. The sample includes about 24,000 distinct CDR3 sequences, with 85% to 95% observed a single time. Approximately 0.65% of the sample goes to the ten largest clones. The sample comprised CD8+ T cells from PBMCs. The receptor source for this set is a human donor with Susac syndrome.

This chain links TRBV9 with TRBJ2-3, with D maybe TRBD1 (6 bases). The CDR3 covers 18 residues. CDR1 SGDLS and CDR2 YYNGEE come from the germline V gene. V dropped 4 bases and J dropped 6 bases, with 27 bases sitting between them. CDR3 nucleotide sequence: TGTGCCAGCAGCAACGCCGGGACACTGGGGCCTCGTTCGGATACGCAGTATTTT. The encoded protein is CASSNAGTLGPRSDTQYF.

The chain links TRBV7-9 to TRBJ1-4; 10 bases align to TRBD1. This CDR3 comprises 15 residues. The V gene's germline CDR1 is SEHNR and CDR2 FQNEAQ (reference sequence). The V gene end was trimmed by 7 bases and the J gene end by 8 bases; junction bases not matched to a gene: 10. CDR3 sequence: CASTFGTGEREKLFF. In nucleotides, the CDR3 is TGTGCCAGCACCTTCGGGACAGGGGAAAGGGAAAAACTGTTTTTT.

The chain has TRBV9 and TRBJ2-7; D might be TRBD2 (6 bases). CDR1 is SGDLS and CDR2 is YYNGEE in the germline V gene. The CDR3 consists of 15 residues. V lost 0 bases and J 5 bases, leaving 15 bases between the germline ends. For the CDR3, the DNA is TGTGCCAGCAGCGTAGCCCCGGGAGAACGCCACGAGCAGTACTTC. Translated, it gives CASSVAPGERHEQYF. Drawing the rest from reference TRBV9 and TRBJ2-7, the complete variable domain is DSGVTQTPKHLITATGQRVTLRCSPRSGDLSVYWYQQSLDQGLQFLIQYYNGEERAKGNILERFSAQQFPDLHSELNLSSLELGDSALYFCASSVAPGERHEQYFGPGTRLTVT.

The chain combines TRBV7-8 with TRBJ1-6, with TRBD1 identical over 7 bases. The junction had 7 bases not matched to a gene; V was cut back by 6 bases and J by 8 bases. The CDR3 length is 14 residues. Germline CDR1 SGHVS, CDR2 FQNEAQ. CDR3 sequence reads: CASRETGMDSPLHF. In nucleotides, the CDR3 is TGTGCCAGCAGAGAGACAGGGATGGATTCACCCCTCCACTTT.

The V and J genes are TRBV28 and TRBJ2-1, with 11 bases fitting TRBD2. CDR1 is MDHEN, CDR2 SYDVKM, per germline. This CDR3 region has 16 residues. The junction had 9 bases not matched to a gene; V was cut back by 7 bases and J by 4 bases. CDR3 sequence: CASTPLAGEIYNEQFF. CDR3 nucleotide sequence: TGTGCCAGCACCCCACTAGCGGGGGAAATTTACAATGAGCAGTTCTTC.

V usage is TRBV15 and J usage is TRBJ1-5; no clear D. Trimming cost V 3 bases and J 2 bases, with 11 bases left between them. CDR3 size: 15 residues. CDR1 LNHNV and CDR2 YYDKDF come from the germline V gene (reference sequence). CDR3 DNA sequence: TGTGCCACCAGCAGGGAGTCCGAGGGCAATCAGCCCCAGCATTTT. It is translated as CATSRESEGNQPQHF.

The chain employs TRBV12-3 or TRBV12-4 and TRBJ2-2; D is undetermined. This CDR3 comprises 14 residues. Deletions cut 1 base from V and 5 bases from J, with 8 bases between. Here the CDR3 reads CASSLDHGTGELFF. DNA for the CDR3: TGTGCCAGCAGTTTAGACCACGGGACCGGGGAGCTGTTTTTT.

The chain combines TRBV6-5 with TRBJ2-1; possible D gene TRBD2, 6 bases. V shed 2 bases and J shed 0 bases, with 8 bases lying between them. The CDR3 has 15 residues. Germline V gene data show CDR1 as MNHEY and CDR2 as SVGAGI. Written as DNA, the CDR3 is TGTGCCAGCAGTTACGCGGGGCTCTCCTACAATGAGCAGTTCTTC. This translates into CASSYAGLSYNEQFF.

V and J are TRBV9 and TRBJ2-5; TRBD1 aligns across 11 bases. CDR1 is SGDLS, CDR2 YYNGEE, per germline. Unmatched junction bases numbered 2, after V lost 4 bases and J lost 3 bases. This CDR3 region has 14 residues. The CDR3 is CASSSGQGEETQYF. For the CDR3, the DNA is TGTGCCAGCAGCTCGGGACAGGGGGAAGAGACCCAGTACTTC.

The chain recombines TRBV28 with TRBJ2-7, with D unresolved. Looked up from germline, CDR1 is MDHEN and CDR2 is SYDVKM. The CDR3 length is 14 residues. V was shortened by 3 bases and J by 3 bases, with 12 bases between the two germline ends. CDR3 nucleotide sequence: TGTGCCAGCAGTTTCGTGGCGGACGACTACGAGCAGTACTTC. Translation: CASSFVADDYEQYF.

Of note for this clonotype: The junction and the germline gene differ at one end; a read error may be behind it. The genes are TRBV6-4 and TRBJ2-3, with 7 bases that match TRBD2. The CDR3 covers 14 residues. The germline gives CDR1 MRHNA, CDR2 SNTAGT. The CDR3 DNA reads TGTGCCAGCAGTGAGCGGGGGTCCACAAATACGCAGTATTTT. This translates into CASSERGSTNTQYF.

The chain couples TRBV9 to TRBJ2-1, with unresolved D. V was cut by 0 bases and J by 6 bases, with 10 bases left in between. This CDR3 is 14 amino acids long. CDR1 is SGDLS, CDR2 YYNGEE, per germline. CDR3 sequence reads: CASSVEVKGNEQFF. The CDR3 DNA reads TGTGCCAGCAGCGTAGAGGTGAAGGGCAATGAGCAGTTCTTC. Based on the CDR3 plus reference TRBV9 and TRBJ2-1, the full variable domain is DSGVTQTPKHLITATGQRVTLRCSPRSGDLSVYWYQQSLDQGLQFLIQYYNGEERAKGNILERFSAQQFPDLHSELNLSSLELGDSALYFCASSVEVKGNEQFFGPGTRLTVL.

This clonotype has a single count. The chain joins TRBV12-3 or TRBV12-4 to TRBJ2-5; no clear D gene. V was clipped by 1 base and J by 4 bases, with 10 bases between them. CDR3 length: 14 amino acids. As DNA, the CDR3 is TGTGCCAGCAGTTTAGATCTGGTTGGAGAGACCCAGTACTTC. Encoded protein: CASSLDLVGETQYF.

The V call is TRBV7-3, the J call TRBJ2-2; 8 bases are a match to TRBD1. V shed 1 base and J 2 bases; nucleotides not matched to a gene: 9. Germline lookup yields CDR1 SGHTA and CDR2 FQGTGA. The CDR3 totals 18 residues. CDR3 residues: CASSLIRDRNHNTGELFF. In DNA form, the CDR3 reads TGTGCCAGCAGCTTAATAAGGGACAGGAATCACAACACCGGGGAGCTGTTTTTT.

The rearrangement links TRBV20-1 to TRBJ2-5; D may be TRBD1 (6 bases). The CDR3 has 17 residues. The ends were cut back, 6 bases at V and 2 bases at J, with 25 bases in the middle. Germline CDR1 and CDR2: DFQATT and SNEGSKA (reference sequence). CDR3 amino acids: CSADGTHDLYIQETQYF. For the CDR3, the DNA is TGCAGTGCAGACGGGACACACGACCTCTATATTCAAGAGACCCAGTACTTC.

V and J are TRBV14 and TRBJ2-5; D unresolved. The CDR3 covers 14 residues. Trimming removed 0 bases at V and 2 bases at J, with 7 bases between. Per the germline V gene, CDR1 is SGHDN and CDR2 is FVKESK. CDR3 nucleotides: TGTGCCAGCAGCCAAGAGCTGGAGCAAGAGACCCAGTACTTC. Amino acids: CASSQELEQETQYF.

This chain joins TRBV30 and TRBJ1-5, with no clear D. V gave up 1 base and J gave up 0 bases, with 7 bases separating them. Germline V gene lookup returns CDR1 GTSNPN and CDR2 SVGIG (reference sequence). The CDR3 runs to 14 residues. CDR3: CAWSGGYSNQPQHF. CDR3 DNA: TGTGCCTGGAGTGGGGGATATAGCAATCAGCCCCAGCATTTT.

The chain combines TRBV24-1 with TRBJ2-3; 7 bases align to TRBD2. J lost 2 bases, V lost 3 bases, and 10 bases had no gene match. Germline V gives CDR1 KGHDR, CDR2 SFDVKD. CDR3 size: 17 residues. CDR3 DNA: TGTGCCACCAGTGATAACGACTTGCGGGGGTACACAGATACGCAGTATTTT. Translating gives CATSDNDLRGYTDTQYF.

Concerning this clonotype itself: It is unclear where the CDR3 begins or ends on the DNA, so no DNA is shown, and the CDR3 is as TCRdb lists it. V is TRBV7-5 and J is TRBJ1-1. TRBV7-5 is termed a pseudogene. The CDR3 region is 21 residues in length, termini included. The CDR3 protein is CISVSEAPEETRRIMNTEAFF.

The chain couples TRBV15 to TRBJ1-1; tentative D call: TRBD1 (5 bases). Trimming pared 0 bases from V and 1 base from J, leaving 9 bases between. CDR1 and CDR2 (germline): LNHNV, YYDKDF (reference sequence). The CDR3 extends over 15 amino acids. CDR3 residues: CATSRDLDRNTEAFF. The CDR3, as DNA: TGTGCCACCAGCAGAGATTTAGACAGGAACACTGAAGCTTTCTTT.